Given below is one TCR beta chain in context. Its antigen remains unknown. This record belongs to a study of beta chain features in type 1 diabetes. Overall study results and limits: Lower insertion and higher deletion counts appeared at VDJ junctions in type 1 diabetes patients. In these data, an HLA type influence on TCRB rearrangement remained unresolved.

Investigators reverse transcribed all isolated RNA, so they sequenced expressed TCRB transcripts. The method was immunoSEQ multiplex PCR; TCRdb's version includes in-frame clones alone and lacks a portion of them. In the table there are 970,000 or so clones, 15% to 20% of which are singletons. The origin of this receptor is a woman under 30 in good health. The sample consisted of naive CD4+ T cells from blood.

CDR3 in DNA: TGTGCCAGCAGTCAGACCCGCAGGGGTGGAACTGAAGCTTTCTTT. It specifies CASSQTRRGGTEAFF. The chain has TRBV4-2 and TRBJ1-1; tentatively, D is TRBD1 (6 bases). Germline assignment: CDR1 LGHNA and CDR2 YNFKEQ. V was clipped by 6 bases and J by 5 bases, with 19 bases between them. This CDR3 region has 15 residues.